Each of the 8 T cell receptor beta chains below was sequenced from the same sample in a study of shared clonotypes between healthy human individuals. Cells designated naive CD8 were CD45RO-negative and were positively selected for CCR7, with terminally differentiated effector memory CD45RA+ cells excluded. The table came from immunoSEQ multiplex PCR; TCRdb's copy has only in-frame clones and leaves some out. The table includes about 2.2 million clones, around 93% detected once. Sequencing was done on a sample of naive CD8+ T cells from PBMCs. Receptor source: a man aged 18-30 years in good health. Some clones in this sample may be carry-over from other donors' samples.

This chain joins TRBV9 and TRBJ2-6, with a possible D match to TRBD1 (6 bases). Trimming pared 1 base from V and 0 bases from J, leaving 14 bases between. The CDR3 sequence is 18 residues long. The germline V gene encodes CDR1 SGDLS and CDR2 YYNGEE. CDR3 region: CASSVYTGPPSGANVLTF. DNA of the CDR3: TGTGCCAGCAGCGTATACACAGGGCCCCCCTCTGGGGCCAACGTCCTGACTTTC.

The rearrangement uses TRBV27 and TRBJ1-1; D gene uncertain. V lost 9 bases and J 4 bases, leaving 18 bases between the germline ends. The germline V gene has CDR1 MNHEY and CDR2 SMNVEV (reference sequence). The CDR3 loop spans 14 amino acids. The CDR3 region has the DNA TGTGCCAGTCGGGCCTCCGGACTGTCCACTGAAGCTTTCTTT. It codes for CASRASGLSTEAFF.

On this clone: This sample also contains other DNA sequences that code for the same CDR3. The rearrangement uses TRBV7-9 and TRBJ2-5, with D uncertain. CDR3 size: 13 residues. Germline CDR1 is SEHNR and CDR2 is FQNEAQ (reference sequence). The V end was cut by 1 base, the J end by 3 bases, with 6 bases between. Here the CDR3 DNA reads TGTGCCAGCAGCTTAGGTGGGAAAGAGACCCAGTACTTC. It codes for CASSLGGKETQYF.

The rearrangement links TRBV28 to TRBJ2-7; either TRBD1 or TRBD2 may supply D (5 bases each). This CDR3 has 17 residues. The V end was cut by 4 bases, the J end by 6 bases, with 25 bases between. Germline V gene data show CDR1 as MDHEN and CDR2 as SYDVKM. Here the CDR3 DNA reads TGTGCCAGCAGTTGCCCCCCGGGGCAGCATGGGAACTGCGAGCAGTACTTC. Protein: CASSCPPGQHGNCEQYF.

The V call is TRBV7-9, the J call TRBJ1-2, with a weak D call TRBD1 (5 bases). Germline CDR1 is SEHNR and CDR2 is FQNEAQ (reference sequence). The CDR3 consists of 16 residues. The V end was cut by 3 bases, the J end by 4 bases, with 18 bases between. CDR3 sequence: CASSFTPGDGVYGYTF. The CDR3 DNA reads TGTGCCAGCAGCTTCACTCCGGGGGACGGGGTCTATGGCTACACCTTC.

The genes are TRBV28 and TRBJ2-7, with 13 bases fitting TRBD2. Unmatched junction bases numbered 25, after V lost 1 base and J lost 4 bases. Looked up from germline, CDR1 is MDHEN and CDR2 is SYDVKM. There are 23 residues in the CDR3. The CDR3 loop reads CASSLSLGAGTSGIPTTYYEQYF. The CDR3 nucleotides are TGTGCCAGCAGTTTATCCTTGGGGGCGGGGACTAGCGGGATACCAACGACCTATTACGAGCAGTACTTC.

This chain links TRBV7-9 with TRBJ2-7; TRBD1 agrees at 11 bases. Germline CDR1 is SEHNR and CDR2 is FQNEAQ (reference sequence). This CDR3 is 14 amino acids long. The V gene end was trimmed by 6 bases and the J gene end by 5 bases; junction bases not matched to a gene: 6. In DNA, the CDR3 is TGTGCCAGCAGTCTGGGACAGGGGGGCGACGAGCAGTACTTC. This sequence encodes CASSLGQGGDEQYF.

The CDR3 protein is CASIVQGQGTDTQYF. CDR3 bases: TGTGCCAGCATTGTACAGGGGCAGGGAACAGATACGCAGTATTTT. The V gene is TRBV7-9, the J gene TRBJ2-3, with TRBD1 matching over 7 bases. The CDR3 runs to 15 residues. Germline V gives CDR1 SEHNR, CDR2 FQNEAQ (reference sequence). The trim removed 7 bases at V and 3 bases at J, leaving 10 bases unmatched.